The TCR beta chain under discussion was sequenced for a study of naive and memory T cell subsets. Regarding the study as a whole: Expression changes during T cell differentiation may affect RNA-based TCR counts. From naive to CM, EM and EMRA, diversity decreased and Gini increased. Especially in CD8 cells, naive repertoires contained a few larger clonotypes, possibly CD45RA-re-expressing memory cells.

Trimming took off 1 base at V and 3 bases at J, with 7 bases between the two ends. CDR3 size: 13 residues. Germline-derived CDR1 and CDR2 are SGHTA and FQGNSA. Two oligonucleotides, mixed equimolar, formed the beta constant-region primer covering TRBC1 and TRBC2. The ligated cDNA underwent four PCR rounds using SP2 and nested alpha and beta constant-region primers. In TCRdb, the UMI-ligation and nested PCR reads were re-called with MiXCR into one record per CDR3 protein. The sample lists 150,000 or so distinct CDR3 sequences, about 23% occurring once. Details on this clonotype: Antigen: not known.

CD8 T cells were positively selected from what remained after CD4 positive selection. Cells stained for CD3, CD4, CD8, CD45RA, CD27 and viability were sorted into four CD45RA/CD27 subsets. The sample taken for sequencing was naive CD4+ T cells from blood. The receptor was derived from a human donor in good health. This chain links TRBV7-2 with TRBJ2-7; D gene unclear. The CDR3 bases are TGTGCCAGCAGCTTAGGTGTCGTCTACGAGCAGTACTTC. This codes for CASSLGVVYEQYF. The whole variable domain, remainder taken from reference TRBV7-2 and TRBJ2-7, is GAGVSQSPSNKVTEKGKDVELRCDPISGHTALYWYRQSLGQGLEFLIYFQGNSAPDKSGLPSDRFSAERTGGSVSTLTIQRTQQEDSAVYLCASSLGVVYEQYFGPGTRLTVT.